Given below is one T cell receptor beta chain in context. Trimming took off 6 bases at V and 8 bases at J, with 14 bases between the two ends. This CDR3 is 13 amino acids long. Germline-derived CDR1 and CDR2 are MNHNS and SASEGT. This entry is derived from a study of shared clonotypes between healthy human individuals. Original handling: Junction-only immunoSEQ sequences carried no quality scores, so filtering differed. Generated by immunoSEQ multiplex PCR, the TCRdb table keeps only in-frame clones and is missing some. That table supplies the V and J calls and clone size; D and trimming were determined from the DNA. The sample carries 550,000 to 700,000 clones, about 80% recorded once.

This clonotype originated in a woman in her 30s in good health. The rearrangement uses TRBV6-1 and TRBJ1-3, with TRBD1 as a possible D gene (6 bases). Sequenced: memory CD4+ T cells sorted from blood. Subset: CD45RA-negative fraction. The CDR3 DNA is TGTGCCAGCAGAATTCAGGGGCAGGACACCATATATTTT. Protein sequence: CASRIQGQDTIYF.